This entry lists 22 T cell receptor beta chains sequenced from one sample in a study of cytomegalovirus exposure and HLA in healthy donors. The PCR contained 60 Vbeta and 13 Jbeta primers. Assay used: immunoSEQ multiplex PCR; TCRdb lists only in-frame clones, some missing. This table holds fewer than 130,000 clones, over 60% found once. The sequenced material came from PBMCs. The receptor set was obtained from a woman aged 60-75 years in good health and CMV-seropositive.

A single count supports this clone. The junction and the germline gene differ at one end; a read error may be behind it. Other DNA sequences in the sample encode the same CDR3. The CDR3 spells CASSGLSSGHSYGYTF. DNA for the CDR3: TGCGCCAGCAGCGGATTGTCCAGTGGACATAGCTATGGCTACACCTTC. This sequence joins TRBV9 and TRBJ1-2, with a possible D match to TRBD1 (5 bases). The CDR3 spans 16 residues. Germline CDR1 SGDLS, CDR2 YYNGEE.

The rearrangement joins TRBV9 to TRBJ1-2; D gene uncertain. This CDR3 has 13 amino acids. The V end was cut by 7 bases, the J end by 3 bases, with 13 bases between. Germline-derived CDR1 and CDR2 are SGDLS and YYNGEE. This CDR3 reads CASGRAIDYGYTF. The CDR3 bases are TGTGCCAGCGGGAGGGCCATCGACTATGGCTACACCTTC. Together with reference TRBV9 and TRBJ1-2, the CDR3 gives the full variable domain: DSGVTQTPKHLITATGQRVTLRCSPRSGDLSVYWYQQSLDQGLQFLIQYYNGEERAKGNILERFSAQQFPDLHSELNLSSLELGDSALYFCASGRAIDYGYTFGSGTRLTVV.

The chain has TRBV19 and TRBJ1-5; D might be TRBD1 (5 bases). The germline CDR1 and CDR2 sequences are LNHDA and SQIVND (reference sequence). V was pared by 3 bases and J by 5 bases, with 14 bases between. The CDR3 is 15 residues long. In DNA form, the CDR3 reads TGTGCCAGTAGTATGCCTCCGGGACTTTATCAGCCCCAGCATTTT. Encoded protein: CASSMPPGLYQPQHF.

The chain has TRBV28 and TRBJ2-1; D is perhaps TRBD1 (6 bases). Trimming left V 4 bases short and J 4 bases short, with 8 bases between. This CDR3 has 13 residues. CDR1 is MDHEN, CDR2 SYDVKM, per germline. The CDR3 nucleotides are TGTGCCAGCAGTTGGGGGCAGTACAATGAGCAGTTCTTC. Amino acid sequence: CASSWGQYNEQFF.

This clone turned up a few times. In DNA, the CDR3 is TGTGCCAGCAGCGCCGTTCCGAGCTCCTACAATGAGCAGTTCTTC. It specifies CASSAVPSSYNEQFF. This rearrangement joins TRBV12-1 to TRBJ2-1; the table names TRBD2, a call not compared with the DNA. TRBV12-1 is a known pseudogene. CDR3 length: 15 residues.

The CDR3 sequence is CASSLNRANTIYF. CDR3 DNA: TGTGCCAGCAGTTTAAACAGGGCAAACACCATATATTTT. V is TRBV28 and J is TRBJ1-3; maybe TRBD1 (6 bases). Per germline, CDR1 MDHEN and CDR2 SYDVKM. The CDR3 has 13 amino acids. V was pared by 2 bases and J by 6 bases, with 8 bases between. Full variable domain (missing parts from reference TRBV28 and TRBJ1-3): DVKVTQSSRYLVKRTGEKVFLECVQDMDHENMFWYRQDPGLGLRLIYFSYDVKMKEKGDIPEGYSVSREKKERFSLILESASTNQTSMYLCASSLNRANTIYFGEGSWLTVV.

The V call is TRBV9, the J call TRBJ1-1, with D possibly TRBD1 on 5 matching bases. Germline CDR1 reads SGDLS; CDR2 reads YYNGEE. The ends were cut back, 0 bases at V and 2 bases at J, with 11 bases in the middle. The CDR3 totals 15 residues. The CDR3 DNA sequence: TGTGCCAGCAGCGTAGTTGGGGGGATAAACACTGAAGCTTTCTTT. It codes for CASSVVGGINTEAFF.

The chain has TRBV6-1 and TRBJ2-5; TRBD1 agrees at 7 bases. The CDR3 length is 14 residues. Germline CDR1 reads MNHNS; CDR2 reads SASEGT. V lost 5 bases, J lost 1 base, and 4 bases stayed unmatched. The CDR3 bases are TGTGCCAGCAGTCCAAGACAGGGCCAAGAGACCCAGTACTTC. Its protein is CASSPRQGQETQYF.

This clone was detected only a few times. The chain joins TRBV18 to TRBJ2-1, with TRBD2 identical over 13 bases. The CDR3 is made up of 15 amino acids. The germline V gene has CDR1 KGHSH and CDR2 LQKENI. Trimming at V came to 6 bases and at J to 6 bases, leaving 5 bases not matched to a gene. CDR3 in DNA: TGTGCCAGCTCGCCGGGGACTAGCGGGATCAATGAGCAGTTCTTC. Protein sequence: CASSPGTSGINEQFF.

The chain uses TRBV15 and TRBJ2-5; 13 bases fit TRBD2. Trimming removed 2 bases from V and 5 bases from J; junction bases left unmatched: 20. The germline V gene has CDR1 LNHNV and CDR2 YYDKDF (reference sequence). The CDR3 runs to 21 residues. In DNA form, the CDR3 reads TGTGCCACCAGCAGACTACCTCCTACTAGCGGGAGGGCCACAAGGGGGGAGACCCAGTACTTC. Its translation: CATSRLPPTSGRATRGETQYF.

The gene calls are TRBV28 and TRBJ1-5; 8 bases agree with TRBD1. CDR3 length equals 15 residues. With V trimmed by 2 bases and J by 6 bases, 6 bases remained unmatched. Germline CDR1 reads MDHEN; CDR2 reads SYDVKM. As DNA, the CDR3 is TGTGCCAGCAGTTTAGGCCAGGGGGCGATTCAGCCCCAGCATTTT. Translation gives CASSLGQGAIQPQHF.

V gene TRBV5-1 combines with J gene TRBJ2-7; 7 positions agree with TRBD2. The germline CDR1 and CDR2 sequences are SGHRS and YFSETQ. J lost 1 base, V lost 5 bases, and 6 bases had no gene match. The CDR3 loop spans 14 amino acids. CDR3 nucleotide sequence: TGCGCCAGCAGTTGGGCTAGCGGATCCTACGAGCAGTACTTC. It translates to CASSWASGSYEQYF.

The chain uses TRBV9 and TRBJ2-5, with a weak D call TRBD1 (6 bases). Trimming removed 1 base at V and 2 bases at J, with 15 bases between. CDR3 length equals 16 residues. Germline CDR1 reads SGDLS; CDR2 reads YYNGEE. The CDR3 DNA sequence: TGTGCCAGCAGCGTAACGCCGACAGGTCTACAAGAGACCCAGTACTTC. This translates into CASSVTPTGLQETQYF.

The chain is built from TRBV6-5 and TRBJ2-7; perhaps TRBD1 as D (8 bases). The CDR3 is 14 amino acids. Trimming removed 6 bases at V and 3 bases at J, with 15 bases between. Per germline, CDR1 MNHEY and CDR2 SVGAGI. DNA of the CDR3: TGTGCCAGCAGAACACAGGGGGAGGGCTACGAGCAGTACTTC. It specifies CASRTQGEGYEQYF.

The chain uses TRBV6-1 and TRBJ1-2, with a tentative D call TRBD1 (6 bases). Germline CDR1 is MNHNS and CDR2 is SASEGT. V was clipped by 7 bases and J by 6 bases, with 15 bases between them. The CDR3 is 13 amino acids. CDR3 loop: CASIVSGEHGYTF. CDR3 bases: TGTGCCAGCATCGTTTCAGGGGAACATGGCTACACCTTC.

The chain has TRBV5-1 and TRBJ2-5; D gene unclear. This CDR3 has 13 residues. Germline loops: CDR1 SGHRS, CDR2 YFSETQ. The V gene lost 0 bases and the J gene lost 7 bases, with 10 bases spanning the gap. DNA for the CDR3: TGCGCCAGCAGCTTGGACCAAGTCGGGACCCAGTACTTC. It is translated as CASSLDQVGTQYF.

The table lists this clone with a count of one. One end of the junction does not line up with germline, which may come from a read error. The chain carries TRBV7-7 and TRBJ2-5, with 11 bases aligning to TRBD2. This CDR3 contains 16 residues. Germline V gene sequence: CDR1 SSHAT, CDR2 FNYEAQ (reference sequence). The CDR3: CASSLDSGTSGETQYF. The CDR3, as DNA: TGTGCTAGCAGCTTAGATTCTGGGACTAGCGGAGAGACCCAGTACTTC.

The chain is built from TRBV9 and TRBJ2-1, with 7 bases identical to TRBD1. This CDR3 is 16 amino acids long. Unmatched junction bases numbered 5, after V lost 0 bases and J lost 2 bases. Per germline, CDR1 SGDLS and CDR2 YYNGEE. DNA of the CDR3: TGTGCCAGCAGCGTAGGGGCAGGGGGTACCTACAATGAGCAGTTCTTC. Its protein is CASSVGAGGTYNEQFF.

V is TRBV4-2 and J is TRBJ1-2, with no clear D. Germline loops: CDR1 LGHNA, CDR2 YNFKEQ. CDR3 length: 16 amino acids. The V end lost 4 bases, the J end lost 4 bases, and 19 bases lay between the germline ends. CDR3 coding DNA: TGTGCCAGCAGCCCTTCCGCTTCCCCAACAAGCTATGGCTACACCTTC. It yields the protein CASSPSASPTSYGYTF.

V and J are TRBV18 and TRBJ1-1, with 10 bases matching TRBD1. Germline trimming cut 6 bases from V and 4 bases from J; bases unmatched to any gene: 11. CDR1 KGHSH and CDR2 LQKENI come from the germline V gene. The CDR3 spans 16 residues. CDR3 residues: CASSQGQGMGFTEAFF. The CDR3 DNA is TGTGCCAGCTCCCAGGGACAGGGGATGGGCTTCACTGAAGCTTTCTTT.

The rearrangement joins TRBV5-1 to TRBJ1-4, with D tentatively TRBD1 (5 bases). V shed 4 bases and J shed 0 bases, with 10 bases lying between them. Germline assignment: CDR1 SGHRS and CDR2 YFSETQ. The CDR3 sequence is 15 residues long. CDR3 region: CASSQTGATNEKLFF. CDR3 in DNA: TGCGCCAGCAGCCAAACAGGTGCAACTAATGAAAAACTGTTTTTT.

This clone was seen more than once but under ten times. The sample has other DNA sequences that encode this CDR3 too. CDR3 protein: CASSLVETGYGYTF. CDR3 coding DNA: TGTGCCAGCAGCCTCGTCGAAACCGGCTATGGCTACACCTTC. The chain recombines TRBV11-2 with TRBJ1-2; D not resolved. V was shortened by 5 bases and J by 4 bases, with 14 bases between the two germline ends. CDR1 and CDR2 (germline): SGHAT, FQNNGV. This CDR3 spans 14 amino acids.